The 27 T cell receptor beta chains listed next were all sequenced from one sample in a study of blood T cell repertoires in COVID-19. The method was immunoSEQ multiplex PCR; TCRdb's version includes in-frame clones alone and lacks a portion of them. The sample has about 440,000 clones; around 89% are singletons. Sequenced material: peripheral blood. These receptors all stem from a woman aged 25 to 45 with acute or convalescent COVID-19.

This chain's CDR3 is CASSITSGGETQYF. As DNA, the CDR3 is TGTGCCAGTAGTATAACTAGCGGGGGGGAGACCCAGTACTTC. The chain has TRBV19 and TRBJ2-5, with TRBD2 matching over 12 bases. V shed 2 bases and J 5 bases; nucleotides not matched to a gene: 0. This CDR3 comprises 14 residues. Germline-derived CDR1 and CDR2 are LNHDA and SQIVND (reference sequence).

This clone was found once. The V call is TRBV5-4, the J call TRBJ1-2, with 7 nucleotides matching TRBD1. The CDR3 consists of 14 residues. Germline V gene lookup returns CDR1 SGHNT and CDR2 YYREEE (reference sequence). Losses at the gene ends were 4 bases for V and 6 bases for J; bases not matched to a gene: 9. CDR3 residues: CASSAQGWEHGYTF. The CDR3 bases are TGTGCCAGCAGCGCACAGGGGTGGGAGCATGGCTACACCTTC.

The chain combines TRBV7-6 with TRBJ2-7; TRBD1 matches at 8 bases. Germline lookup yields CDR1 SGHVS and CDR2 FNYEAQ. V was clipped by 1 base and J by 3 bases; unmatched bases: 14. This CDR3 comprises 18 residues. The CDR3 DNA sequence: TGTGCCAGCAGCTTAGGAATTGGAGGACAGGGCTCGGGCTACGAGCAGTACTTC. Its protein product is CASSLGIGGQGSGYEQYF.

The rearrangement links TRBV6-5 to TRBJ1-4, with D tentatively TRBD1 (5 bases). V was trimmed by 6 bases and J by 5 bases, leaving 16 bases between them. The CDR3 is 15 amino acids. Germline CDR1 and CDR2: MNHEY and SVGAGI. In DNA form, the CDR3 reads TGTGCCAGCAGACCCCTGGACACCCGAAATGAAAAACTGTTTTTT. It encodes CASRPLDTRNEKLFF.

V usage is TRBV29-1 and J usage is TRBJ1-5, with a tentative D call TRBD1 (5 bases). CDR1 SQVTM and CDR2 ANQGSEA come from the germline V gene. CDR3 length equals 15 residues. V lost 7 bases to trimming and J lost 2 bases, with 18 bases between them. For the CDR3, the DNA is TGCAGCGAATCCCCAGGGTCATGGGGCAATCAGCCCCAGCATTTT. Amino acids: CSESPGSWGNQPQHF.

This chain links TRBV5-1 with TRBJ2-2, with TRBD1 identical over 8 bases. The CDR3 is 14 amino acids. CDR1 and CDR2 (germline): SGHRS, YFSETQ. Trimming cost V 4 bases and J 4 bases; bases outside gene matches: 3. The CDR3 coding sequence is TGCGCCAGCAGCGAACAGGGGGGCACCGGGGAGCTGTTTTTT. Its translation: CASSEQGGTGELFF.

The V call is TRBV19, the J call TRBJ1-2; D might be TRBD1 (6 bases). Trimming removed 5 bases from V and 8 bases from J, with 30 bases in between. The CDR3 has 18 residues. The germline V gene encodes CDR1 LNHDA and CDR2 SQIVND (reference sequence). The CDR3 DNA reads as TGTGCCAGTAGTTATGGGACGGACAGATACTCAACTATGGGAGGCTACACCTTC. Its translation: CASSYGTDRYSTMGGYTF.

The sample holds a few counts of this clone. J is TRBJ1-1 and V is TRBV27, with TRBD1 identical over 7 bases. V was clipped by 5 bases and J by 4 bases; unmatched bases: 10. The CDR3 has 15 amino acids. The germline gives CDR1 MNHEY, CDR2 SMNVEV (reference sequence). The CDR3 DNA follows: TGTGCCAGCAGTATCAACAGGGGAGGAGGCACTGAAGCTTTCTTT. It encodes CASSINRGGGTEAFF.

The chain links TRBV3-1 (or the pseudogene TRBV3-2) to TRBJ2-7; possible D gene TRBD2, 5 bases. The V gene's germline CDR1 is LGHDT and CDR2 YNNKEL (reference sequence). V was pared by 1 base and J by 3 bases, with 7 bases between. The CDR3 has 13 amino acids. The CDR3 region is CASSQGTHYEQYF. In DNA form, the CDR3 reads TGTGCCAGCAGCCAAGGGACTCACTACGAGCAGTACTTC.

The chain combines TRBV27 with TRBJ2-7, with D possibly TRBD1 on 6 matching bases. The CDR3 extends over 13 amino acids. CDR1 MNHEY and CDR2 SMNVEV come from the germline V gene (reference sequence). This CDR3 reads CASGTLSSYEQYF. The CDR3 bases are TGTGCGTCAGGGACATTAAGTTCCTACGAGCAGTACTTC.

In its sample, this clone was seen a few times. The V call is TRBV5-6, the J call TRBJ2-7; 9 bases are a match to TRBD1. This CDR3 is 14 amino acids long. CDR1 and CDR2 (germline): SGHDT, YYEEEE. With 6 bases clipped from V and 4 bases from J, the junction kept 8 bases outside the gene matches. CDR3 sequence reads: CASTPGQGRYEQYF. The CDR3, as DNA: TGTGCCAGCACTCCGGGACAGGGTCGTTACGAGCAGTACTTC.

The chain is built from TRBV5-1 and TRBJ2-3; TRBD1 might be the D (7 bases). The CDR3 extends over 15 amino acids. Germline values: CDR1 SGHRS, CDR2 YFSETQ. V was shortened by 6 bases and J by 1 base, with 15 bases between the two germline ends. The CDR3 is CASIMRDSRTDTQYF. CDR3 bases: TGCGCCAGCATTATGCGGGACAGCCGCACAGATACGCAGTATTTT.

This chain connects TRBV15 to TRBJ2-3, with 8 bases lining up with TRBD1. CDR3 length: 16 amino acids. CDR1 is LNHNV and CDR2 is YYDKDF in the germline V gene (reference sequence). Trimming cost V 3 bases and J 1 base; bases outside gene matches: 6. The CDR3 reads CATSSADRVGTDTQYF. CDR3 nucleotide sequence: TGTGCCACCAGCAGTGCGGACAGGGTCGGCACAGATACGCAGTATTTT. Combining the CDR3 with reference TRBV15 and TRBJ2-3 gives the whole variable domain DAMVIQNPRYQVTQFGKPVTLSCSQTLNHNVMYWYQQKSSQAPKLLFHYYDKDFNNEADTPDNFQSRRPNTSFCFLDIRSPGLGDTAMYLCATSSADRVGTDTQYFGPGTRLTVL.

The genes are TRBV28 and TRBJ2-7; tentative D call: TRBD2 (6 bases). The V end was cut by 5 bases, the J end by 4 bases, with 15 bases between. The CDR3 is 14 residues long. The germline gives CDR1 MDHEN, CDR2 SYDVKM. DNA for the CDR3: TGTGCCAGCAGTAGGCTAGCGCGACTTTACGAGCAGTACTTC. Translation: CASSRLARLYEQYF. Looking up the rest from reference TRBV28 and TRBJ2-7 gives the full variable domain: DVKVTQSSRYLVKRTGEKVFLECVQDMDHENMFWYRQDPGLGLRLIYFSYDVKMKEKGDIPEGYSVSREKKERFSLILESASTNQTSMYLCASSRLARLYEQYFGPGTRLTVT.

The V and J genes are TRBV4-1 and TRBJ2-1, with 8 bases aligning to TRBD2. CDR1 MGHRA and CDR2 YSYEKL come from the germline V gene. The CDR3 covers 16 residues. V lost 0 bases, J lost 4 bases, and 5 bases stayed unmatched. This CDR3 reads CASSQDMASGYNEQFF. CDR3 nucleotides: TGCGCCAGCAGCCAAGATATGGCTAGCGGGTACAATGAGCAGTTCTTC.

This clone was seen just once. This chain links TRBV27 with TRBJ1-6; 9 bases agree with TRBD1. V shed 6 bases and J 0 bases; nucleotides not matched to a gene: 6. Germline assignment: CDR1 MNHEY and CDR2 SMNVEV (reference sequence). The CDR3 extends over 17 amino acids. In nucleotides, the CDR3 is TGTGCCAGCAGAGGAAAGACAGGGGGCTCCTATAATTCACCCCTCCACTTT. Translating it yields CASRGKTGGSYNSPLHF.

The V call is TRBV4-1, the J call TRBJ1-2, with D possibly being TRBD1 (5 bases). The CDR3 has 16 residues. The V end lost 1 base, the J end lost 1 base, and 13 bases lay between the germline ends. Germline CDR1 is MGHRA and CDR2 is YSYEKL. The CDR3 protein is CASSQVGAGYNYGYTF. CDR3 coding DNA: TGCGCCAGCAGCCAAGTAGGGGCAGGGTATAACTATGGCTACACCTTC.

J is TRBJ2-7 and V is TRBV30; maybe TRBD1 (6 bases). Trimming stripped 5 bases from V and 5 bases from J, with 10 bases between. CDR1 is GTSNPN, CDR2 SVGIG, per germline (reference sequence). This CDR3 has 11 residues. The CDR3: CAWAKGDEQYF. CDR3 coding DNA: TGTGCCTGGGCGAAGGGGGACGAGCAGTACTTC. The full variable domain, in which reference TRBV30 and TRBJ2-7 provide the parts outside the CDR3, is SQTIHQWPATLVQPVGSPLSLECTVEGTSNPNLYWYRQAAGRGLQLLFYSVGIGQISSEVPQNLSASRPQDRQFILSSKKLLLSDSGFYLCAWAKGDEQYFGPGTRLTVT.

This chain's CDR3 is CASSLAYAGGTYNEQFF. DNA for the CDR3: TGTGCCAGCAGCTTGGCCTACGCGGGGGGAACCTACAATGAGCAGTTCTTC. The rearrangement links TRBV5-4 to TRBJ2-1; 8 nucleotides align to TRBD2. The CDR3 consists of 17 residues. Trimming removed 0 bases from V and 2 bases from J; junction bases left unmatched: 7. Germline lookup yields CDR1 SGHNT and CDR2 YYREEE (reference sequence).

CDR3 sequence (DNA): TGCGCCAGCAGTCCCACGGACAGGGTCCCCGGGGAGCTGTTTTTT. It codes for CASSPTDRVPGELFF. The chain is built from TRBV10-2 and TRBJ2-2; 8 bases line up with TRBD1. V was clipped by 5 bases and J by 6 bases; unmatched bases: 8. This CDR3 region has 15 residues. Germline CDR1 WSHSY, CDR2 SAAADI.

The genes are TRBV21-1 and TRBJ2-5; the DNA was not compared with TRBD2, the D call given in the table. TRBV21-1 represents a pseudogene. The CDR3 is 17 amino acids. CDR3 nucleotide sequence: TGTGCCACCCCCCTGAGGGCTAGCGGGGGGCGGGGGGAGACCCAGTACTTC. Encoded protein: CATPLRASGGRGETQYF.

The chain couples TRBV7-3 to TRBJ2-1; TRBD1 aligns across 7 bases. The germline V gene has CDR1 SGHTA and CDR2 FQGTGA. This CDR3 is built from 15 residues. V lost 5 bases to trimming and J lost 1 base; unmatched junction nucleotides: 5. The DNA for the CDR3 is TGTGCCAGCAGCCGGGACAGCGCATCCTACAATGAGCAGTTCTTC. Its translation is CASSRDSASYNEQFF.

This clone appeared a single time. The J gene is TRBJ1-2, the V gene TRBV12-3 or TRBV12-4, with D possibly TRBD1 on 5 matching bases. The CDR3 is made up of 11 amino acids. The V end lost 6 bases, the J end lost 13 bases, and 15 bases lay between the germline ends. The CDR3 here is CASSTGYKSTF. The CDR3 region has the DNA TGTGCCAGCAGCACAGGTTATAAGAGCACCTTC.

The rearrangement joins TRBV6-5 to TRBJ2-7; 8 bases map to TRBD1. Germline CDR1 reads MNHEY; CDR2 reads SVGAGI. The V gene end was trimmed by 8 bases and the J gene end by 7 bases; junction bases not matched to a gene: 16. This CDR3 is 15 amino acids long. CDR3 bases: TGTGCCAGCGGAAGCGTGAGAGACAGGGGAGGAGAGCAGTACTTC. Amino acid sequence: CASGSVRDRGGEQYF.

The chain has TRBV18 and TRBJ2-6; maybe TRBD1 (6 bases). Germline assignment: CDR1 KGHSH and CDR2 LQKENI. Trimming took off 5 bases at V and 0 bases at J, with 11 bases between the two ends. The CDR3 sequence is 16 residues long. CDR3 protein: CASSSQQGSGANVLTF. In DNA, the CDR3 is TGTGCCAGCTCATCACAACAGGGCTCTGGGGCCAACGTCCTGACTTTC.

The chain employs TRBV5-4 and TRBJ2-5, with TRBD2 identical over 12 bases. V gave up 4 bases and J gave up 2 bases; unmatched junction bases: 9. The CDR3 extends over 17 amino acids. Germline lookup yields CDR1 SGHNT and CDR2 YYREEE (reference sequence). The CDR3, as DNA: TGTGCCAGCAGCGGAATTGGACTAGCGGGGCCTCAAGAGACCCAGTACTTC. Its protein is CASSGIGLAGPQETQYF.

CDR3 loop: CASTRDRNLYGYTF. As DNA, the CDR3 is TGTGCCAGCACCAGGGACAGGAACCTCTATGGCTACACCTTC. The chain is built from TRBV6-5 and TRBJ1-2; TRBD1 matches 8 bases. CDR1 is MNHEY, CDR2 SVGAGI, per germline. Germline trimming cut 7 bases from V and 4 bases from J; bases unmatched to any gene: 8. The CDR3 spans 14 residues.